The rows below give T cell receptor beta chains drawn from one sample of a study of cytomegalovirus exposure and HLA in healthy donors. The assay was immunoSEQ multiplex PCR, and TCRdb's table has in-frame clones only and misses some. The data hold 200,000 or so clones, with 75% to 80% observed a single time. The sample comprised PBMCs. These receptors were collected from a woman in her twenties or thirties in good health and CMV-seropositive. CDR3s include the opening cysteine and the closing phenylalanine or tryptophan. D genes are given only for firm matches. The size field is filled for only some rows; it gives once, few, many or a size class.

cdr3_aa: CASSSAQSPGELFF
cdr3_nt: TGCGCCAGCAGCTCCGCTCAGTCTCCCGGGGAGCTGTTTTTT
v_call: TRBV5-1
j_call: TRBJ2-2
clone_size: -
d_call: -

cdr3_aa: CASSLATSDPYNEQFF
cdr3_nt: TGTGCCAGCAGCTTGGCCACTAGCGACCCATACAATGAGCAGTTCTTC
v_call: TRBV5-6
j_call: TRBJ2-1
clone_size: -
d_call: TRBD2

cdr3_aa: CASSYAGDGYTF
cdr3_nt: TGTGCCAGCAGTTACGCAGGGGACGGCTACACCTTC
v_call: TRBV6-6
j_call: TRBJ1-2
clone_size: -
d_call: -

cdr3_aa: CASGRGPGTNEQFF
cdr3_nt: TGTGCCAGTGGGCGGGGTCCGGGAACGAATGAGCAGTTCTTC
v_call: TRBV7-3
j_call: TRBJ2-1
clone_size: -
d_call: -

cdr3_aa: CASSSGPPLYGYTF
cdr3_nt: TGTGCCAGCAGCTCGGGTCCCCCCCTCTATGGCTACACCTTC
v_call: TRBV2
j_call: TRBJ1-2
clone_size: -
d_call: -

cdr3_aa: CASSRRQGNSGEQYF
cdr3_nt: TGTGCCAGCAGCCGCCGACAGGGAAATTCGGGCGAGCAGTACTTC
v_call: TRBV6-5
j_call: TRBJ2-7
clone_size: -
d_call: TRBD1

cdr3_aa: CASSYGTVNTEAFF
cdr3_nt: TGTGCCAGCAGTTACGGGACAGTGAACACTGAAGCTTTCTTT
v_call: TRBV28
j_call: TRBJ1-1
clone_size: -
d_call: TRBD1

cdr3_aa: CASSVDTGCGYTF
cdr3_nt: TGTGCCAGCAGCGTCGACACAGGGTGTGGCTACACCTTC
v_call: TRBV9
j_call: TRBJ1-2
clone_size: -
d_call: -

cdr3_aa: CASSYRGGVLNEQFF
cdr3_nt: TGTGCCAGCAGCTACAGGGGGGGGGTACTCAATGAGCAGTTCTTC
v_call: TRBV7-9
j_call: TRBJ2-1
clone_size: -
d_call: -

cdr3_aa: CASSVQRSGQQTYEQYF
cdr3_nt: TGTGCCAGCAGCGTCCAAAGGTCGGGACAGCAGACATACGAGCAGTACTTC
v_call: TRBV21-1
j_call: TRBJ2-7
clone_size: -
d_call: -

cdr3_aa: CASSPTSGRTNNEQFF
cdr3_nt: TGTGCCAGCAGCCCGACTAGCGGGAGGACTAACAATGAGCAGTTCTTC
v_call: TRBV7-6
j_call: TRBJ2-1
clone_size: few
d_call: TRBD2

cdr3_aa: CASSPDITVETQYF
cdr3_nt: TGTGCCAGCAGCCCCGATATAACGGTGGAGACCCAGTACTTC
v_call: TRBV5-5
j_call: TRBJ2-5
clone_size: -
d_call: -

cdr3_aa: CASSGTQGAETEAFF
cdr3_nt: TGTGCCAGCAGCGGAACACAGGGGGCTGAGACTGAAGCTTTCTTT
v_call: TRBV5-6
j_call: TRBJ1-1
clone_size: -
d_call: TRBD1

cdr3_aa: CASSWDSALTEAFF
cdr3_nt: TGCGCCAGCAGCTGGGACAGTGCGTTGACTGAAGCTTTCTTT
v_call: TRBV5-1
j_call: TRBJ1-1
clone_size: -
d_call: TRBD1

cdr3_aa: CASSLVGTPRFF
cdr3_nt: TGCGCCAGCAGCTTGGTTGGGACACCCCGTTTCTTC
v_call: TRBV5-1
j_call: TRBJ2-7
clone_size: few
d_call: -

cdr3_aa: CASSSPLRGETQYF
cdr3_nt: TGCGCCAGCAGCTCCCCACTCCGGGGGGAGACCCAGTACTTC
v_call: TRBV5-1
j_call: TRBJ2-5
clone_size: -
d_call: -

cdr3_aa: CASSGSGENTGELFF
cdr3_nt: TGTGCCAGCAGTGGGAGCGGGGAGAACACCGGGGAGCTGTTTTTT
v_call: TRBV25-1
j_call: TRBJ2-2
clone_size: -
d_call: TRBD2

cdr3_aa: CASSGGTSNYEQYF
cdr3_nt: TGTGCCAGCAGTGGGGGGACTAGCAACTACGAGCAGTACTTC
v_call: TRBV2
j_call: TRBJ2-7
clone_size: -
d_call: TRBD2

cdr3_aa: CASSQDSGKAYEQYF
cdr3_nt: TGCGCCAGCAGCCAAGATTCGGGGAAGGCTTACGAGCAGTACTTC
v_call: TRBV4-3
j_call: TRBJ2-7
clone_size: -
d_call: -

cdr3_aa: CASSLDLRAGETQYF
cdr3_nt: TGTGCCAGCAGCTTAGATTTGAGGGCGGGAGAGACCCAGTACTTC
v_call: TRBV7-6
j_call: TRBJ2-5
clone_size: -
d_call: -